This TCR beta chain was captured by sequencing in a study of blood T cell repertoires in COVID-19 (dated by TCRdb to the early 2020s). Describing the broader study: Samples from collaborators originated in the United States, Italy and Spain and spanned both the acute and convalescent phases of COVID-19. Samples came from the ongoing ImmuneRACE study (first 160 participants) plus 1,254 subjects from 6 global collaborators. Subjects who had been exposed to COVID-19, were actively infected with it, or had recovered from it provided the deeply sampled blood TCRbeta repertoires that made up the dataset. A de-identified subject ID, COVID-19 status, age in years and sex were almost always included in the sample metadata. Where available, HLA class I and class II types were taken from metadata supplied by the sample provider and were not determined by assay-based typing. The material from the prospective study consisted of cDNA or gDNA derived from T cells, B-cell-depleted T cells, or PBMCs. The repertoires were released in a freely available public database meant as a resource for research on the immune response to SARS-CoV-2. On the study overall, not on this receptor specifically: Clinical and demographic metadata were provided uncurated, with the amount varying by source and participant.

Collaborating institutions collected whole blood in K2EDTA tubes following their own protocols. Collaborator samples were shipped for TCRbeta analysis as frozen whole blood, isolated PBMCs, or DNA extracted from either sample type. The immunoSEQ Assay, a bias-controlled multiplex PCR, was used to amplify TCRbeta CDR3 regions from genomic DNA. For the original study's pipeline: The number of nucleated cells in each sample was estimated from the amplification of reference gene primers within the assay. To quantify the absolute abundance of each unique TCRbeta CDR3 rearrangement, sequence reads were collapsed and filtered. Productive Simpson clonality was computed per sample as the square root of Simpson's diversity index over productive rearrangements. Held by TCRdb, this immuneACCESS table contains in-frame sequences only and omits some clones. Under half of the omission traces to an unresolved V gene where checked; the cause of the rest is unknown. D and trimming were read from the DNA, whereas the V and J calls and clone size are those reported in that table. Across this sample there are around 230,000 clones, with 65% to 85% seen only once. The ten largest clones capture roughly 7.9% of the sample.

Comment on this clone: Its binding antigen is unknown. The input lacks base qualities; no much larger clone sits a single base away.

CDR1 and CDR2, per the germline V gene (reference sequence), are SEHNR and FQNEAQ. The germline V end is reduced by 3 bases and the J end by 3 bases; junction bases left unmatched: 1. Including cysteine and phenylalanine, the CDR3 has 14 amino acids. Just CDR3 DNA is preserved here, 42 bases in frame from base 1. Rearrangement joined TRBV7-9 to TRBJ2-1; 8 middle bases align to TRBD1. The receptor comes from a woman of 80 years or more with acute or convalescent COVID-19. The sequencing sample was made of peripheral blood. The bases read TGTGCCAGCAGCTTTACAGGGGGCTACAATGAGCAGTTCTTC. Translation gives CASSFTGGYNEQFF.